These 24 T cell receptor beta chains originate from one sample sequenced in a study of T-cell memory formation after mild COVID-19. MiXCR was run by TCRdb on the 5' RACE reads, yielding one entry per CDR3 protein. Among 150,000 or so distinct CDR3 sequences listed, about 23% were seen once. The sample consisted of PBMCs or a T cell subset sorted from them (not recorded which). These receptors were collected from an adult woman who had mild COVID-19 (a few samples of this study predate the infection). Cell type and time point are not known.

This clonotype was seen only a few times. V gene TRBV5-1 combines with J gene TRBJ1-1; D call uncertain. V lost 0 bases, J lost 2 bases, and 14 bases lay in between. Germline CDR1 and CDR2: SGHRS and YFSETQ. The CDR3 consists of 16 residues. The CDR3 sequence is CASSLVYTRANTEAFF. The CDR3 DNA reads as TGCGCCAGCAGCTTGGTATATACAAGGGCAAACACTGAAGCTTTCTTT.

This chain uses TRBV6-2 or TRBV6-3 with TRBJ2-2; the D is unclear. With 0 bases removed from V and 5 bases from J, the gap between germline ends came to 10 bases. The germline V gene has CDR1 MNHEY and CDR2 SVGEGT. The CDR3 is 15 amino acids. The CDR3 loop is CASSYSIGRTGELFF. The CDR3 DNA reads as TGTGCCAGCAGTTACTCGATAGGCCGTACCGGGGAGCTGTTTTTT.

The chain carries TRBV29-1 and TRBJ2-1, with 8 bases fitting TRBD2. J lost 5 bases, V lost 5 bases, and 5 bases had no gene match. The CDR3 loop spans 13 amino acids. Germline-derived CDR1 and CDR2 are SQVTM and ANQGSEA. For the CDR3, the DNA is TGCAGCGTTCTGACTAGCGACCACAATGAGCAGTTCTTC. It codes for CSVLTSDHNEQFF.

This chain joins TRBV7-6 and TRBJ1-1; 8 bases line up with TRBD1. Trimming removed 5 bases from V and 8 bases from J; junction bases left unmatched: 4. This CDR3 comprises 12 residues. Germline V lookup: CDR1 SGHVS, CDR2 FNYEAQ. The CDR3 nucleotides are TGTGCCAGCAGCCCGACAGGGGCCGAAGCTTTCTTT. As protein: CASSPTGAEAFF.

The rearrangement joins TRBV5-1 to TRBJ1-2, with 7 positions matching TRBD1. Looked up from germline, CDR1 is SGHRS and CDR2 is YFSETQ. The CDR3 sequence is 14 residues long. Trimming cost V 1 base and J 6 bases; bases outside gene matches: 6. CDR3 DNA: TGCGCCAGCAGCTTGAATGCAGGGGGGAATGGCTACACCTTC. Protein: CASSLNAGGNGYTF.

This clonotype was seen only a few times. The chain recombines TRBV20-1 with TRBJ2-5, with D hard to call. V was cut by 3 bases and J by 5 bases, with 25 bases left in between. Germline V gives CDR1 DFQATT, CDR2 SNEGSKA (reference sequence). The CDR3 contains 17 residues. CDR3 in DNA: TGCAGTGCTAGGGAATTCCCTCTGGGATTAGCTGGGGAGACCCAGTACTTC. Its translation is CSAREFPLGLAGETQYF.

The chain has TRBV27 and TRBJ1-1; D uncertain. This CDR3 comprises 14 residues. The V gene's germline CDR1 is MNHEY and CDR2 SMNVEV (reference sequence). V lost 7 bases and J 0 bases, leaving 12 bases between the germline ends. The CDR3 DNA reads TGTGCCAGCACGGTGACGGGGATGAACACTGAAGCTTTCTTT. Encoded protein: CASTVTGMNTEAFF.

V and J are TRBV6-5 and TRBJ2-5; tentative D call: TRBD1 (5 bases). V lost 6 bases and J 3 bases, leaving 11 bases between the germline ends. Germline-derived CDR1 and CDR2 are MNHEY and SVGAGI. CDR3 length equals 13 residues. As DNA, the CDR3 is TGTGCCAGCAGGGACCGGACAAAAGAGACCCAGTACTTC. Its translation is CASRDRTKETQYF.

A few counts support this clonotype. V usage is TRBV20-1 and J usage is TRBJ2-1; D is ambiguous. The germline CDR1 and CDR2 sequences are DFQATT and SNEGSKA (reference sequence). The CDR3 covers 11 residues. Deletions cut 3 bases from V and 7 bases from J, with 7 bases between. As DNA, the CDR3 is TGCAGTGCTAGCCATCCGAATGAGCAGTTCTTC. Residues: CSASHPNEQFF.

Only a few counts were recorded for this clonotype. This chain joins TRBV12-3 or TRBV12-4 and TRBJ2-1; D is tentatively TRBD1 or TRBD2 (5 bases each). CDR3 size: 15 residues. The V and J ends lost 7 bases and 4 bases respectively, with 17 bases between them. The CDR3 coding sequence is TGTGCCAGCACCGAACCGGGACCGAATTACAATGAGCAGTTCTTC. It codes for CASTEPGPNYNEQFF.

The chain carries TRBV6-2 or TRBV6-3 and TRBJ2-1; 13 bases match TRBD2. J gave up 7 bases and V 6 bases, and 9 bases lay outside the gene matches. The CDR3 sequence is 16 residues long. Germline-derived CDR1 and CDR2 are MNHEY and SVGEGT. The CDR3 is CASSSVTSGGRNEQFF. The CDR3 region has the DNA TGTGCCAGCAGCTCCGTGACTAGCGGGGGGAGGAATGAGCAGTTCTTC.

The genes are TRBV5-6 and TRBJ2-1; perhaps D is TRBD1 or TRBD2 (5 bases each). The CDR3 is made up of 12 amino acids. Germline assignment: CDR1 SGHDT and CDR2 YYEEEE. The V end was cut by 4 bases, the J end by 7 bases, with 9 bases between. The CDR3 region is CASSPGANEQFF. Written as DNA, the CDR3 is TGTGCCAGCAGCCCCGGGGCAAATGAGCAGTTCTTC.

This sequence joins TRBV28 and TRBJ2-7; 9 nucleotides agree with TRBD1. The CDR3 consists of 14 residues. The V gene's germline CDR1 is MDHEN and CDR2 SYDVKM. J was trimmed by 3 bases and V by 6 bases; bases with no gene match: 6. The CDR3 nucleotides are TGTGCCAGCAGCCTCCCGGGACAGGGCTACGAGCAGTACTTC. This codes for CASSLPGQGYEQYF.

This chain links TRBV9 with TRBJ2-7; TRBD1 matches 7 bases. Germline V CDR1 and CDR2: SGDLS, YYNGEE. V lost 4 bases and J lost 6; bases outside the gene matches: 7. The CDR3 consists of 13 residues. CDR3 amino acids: CASSPRTGREQYF. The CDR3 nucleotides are TGTGCCAGCAGCCCGCGGACAGGACGCGAGCAGTACTTC.

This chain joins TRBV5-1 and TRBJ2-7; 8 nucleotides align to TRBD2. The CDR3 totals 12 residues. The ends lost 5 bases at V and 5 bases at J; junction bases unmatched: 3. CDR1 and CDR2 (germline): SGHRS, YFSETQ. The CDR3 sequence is CASSREGHEQYF. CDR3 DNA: TGCGCCAGCAGTCGGGAGGGCCACGAGCAGTACTTC.

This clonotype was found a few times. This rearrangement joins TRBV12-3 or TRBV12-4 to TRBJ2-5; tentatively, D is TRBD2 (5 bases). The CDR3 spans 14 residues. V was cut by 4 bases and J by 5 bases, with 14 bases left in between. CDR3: CASSYPAVWETQYF. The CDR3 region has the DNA TGTGCCAGCAGTTACCCAGCGGTGTGGGAGACCCAGTACTTC.

The CDR3 loop reads CASSPPFTGGISPLHF. The CDR3 coding sequence is TGTGCCAGCAGTCCACCCTTTACAGGGGGCATTTCACCCCTCCACTTT. The chain is built from TRBV27 and TRBJ1-6, with 9 bases identical to TRBD1. Trimming removed 5 bases from V and 9 bases from J; junction bases left unmatched: 11. The CDR3 consists of 16 residues. Germline loops: CDR1 MNHEY, CDR2 SMNVEV (reference sequence).

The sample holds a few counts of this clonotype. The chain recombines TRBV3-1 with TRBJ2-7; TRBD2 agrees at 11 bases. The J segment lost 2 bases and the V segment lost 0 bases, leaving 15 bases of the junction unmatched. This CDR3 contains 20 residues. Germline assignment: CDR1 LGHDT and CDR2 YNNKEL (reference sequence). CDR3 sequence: CASSQDIGAETSGMAYEQYF. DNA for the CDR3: TGTGCCAGCAGCCAAGATATAGGGGCAGAGACTAGCGGGATGGCCTACGAGCAGTACTTC.

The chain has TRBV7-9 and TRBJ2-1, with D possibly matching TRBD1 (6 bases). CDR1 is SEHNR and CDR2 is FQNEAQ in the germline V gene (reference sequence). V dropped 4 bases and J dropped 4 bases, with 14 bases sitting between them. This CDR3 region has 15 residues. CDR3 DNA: TGTGCCAGCAGCTCAACCGGGACAAGATACAATGAGCAGTTCTTC. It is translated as CASSSTGTRYNEQFF. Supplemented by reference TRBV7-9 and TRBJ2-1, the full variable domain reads DTGVSQNPRHKITKRGQNVTFRCDPISEHNRLYWYRQTLGQGPEFLTYFQNEAQLEKSRLLSDRFSAERPKGSFSTLEIQRTEQGDSAMYLCASSSTGTRYNEQFFGPGTRLTVL.

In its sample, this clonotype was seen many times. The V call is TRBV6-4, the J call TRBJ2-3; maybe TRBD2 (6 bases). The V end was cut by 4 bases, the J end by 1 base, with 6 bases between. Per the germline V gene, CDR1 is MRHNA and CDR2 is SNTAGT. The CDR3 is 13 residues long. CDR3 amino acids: CASSAGGTDTQYF. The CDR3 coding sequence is TGTGCCAGCAGTGCGGGAGGCACAGATACGCAGTATTTT.

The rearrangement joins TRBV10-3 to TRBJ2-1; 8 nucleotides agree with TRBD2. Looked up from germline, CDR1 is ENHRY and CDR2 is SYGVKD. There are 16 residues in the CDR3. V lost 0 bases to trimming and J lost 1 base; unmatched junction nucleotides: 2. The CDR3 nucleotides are TGTGCCATCAGTGAGTCCTTAGCGGGGTCCTACAATGAGCAGTTCTTC. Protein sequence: CAISESLAGSYNEQFF.

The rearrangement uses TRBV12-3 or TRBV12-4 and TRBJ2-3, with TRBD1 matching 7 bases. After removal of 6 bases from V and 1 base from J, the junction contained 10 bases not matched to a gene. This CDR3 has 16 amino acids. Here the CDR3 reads CASRQPQGVGTDTQYF. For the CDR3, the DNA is TGTGCCAGCAGACAACCCCAGGGGGTGGGCACAGATACGCAGTATTTT.

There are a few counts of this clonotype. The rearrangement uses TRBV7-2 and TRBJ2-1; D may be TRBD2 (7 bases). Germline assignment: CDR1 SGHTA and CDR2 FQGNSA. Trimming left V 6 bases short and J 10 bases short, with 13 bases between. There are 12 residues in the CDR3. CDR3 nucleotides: TGTGCCAGCAGTCGAGGGGGGGGCGAGCAGTTCTTC. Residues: CASSRGGGEQFF.

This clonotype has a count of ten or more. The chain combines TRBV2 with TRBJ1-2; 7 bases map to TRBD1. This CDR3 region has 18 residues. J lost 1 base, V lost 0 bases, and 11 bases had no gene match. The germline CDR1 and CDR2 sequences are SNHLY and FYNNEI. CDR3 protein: CASSEAPGQTGYNYGYTF. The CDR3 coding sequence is TGTGCCAGCAGTGAAGCGCCGGGACAGACAGGCTATAACTATGGCTACACCTTC.